This TCR beta chain originates from a study of blood T cells in healthy people across ages (dated by TCRdb to the mid-2010s). Study-wide context: In model experiments, roughly one uniquely barcoded TCR beta cDNA molecule per two T cells was captured by template switching. The study measured age-related changes in TCR beta repertoire diversity using deep sequencing normalized with unique cDNA molecular identifiers. Two additional independent replicas of 1 million unique cDNA reads from the same blood draw were analyzed for two donors (one aged 18 to 30 and one aged 80 or older). To avoid experimental bias, donors of different ages were spread randomly across the sequencing lanes. Four age groups were formed from the donors: young (average roughly 16 years), middle-aged (roughly 38), aged (approximately 60) and long-lived (roughly 81).

Including the terminal cysteine and phenylalanine, the CDR3 comprises 16 residues. Solely the CDR3 DNA is kept, with 48 bases framed from the first base. V lost 5 bases and J lost 1 base; the stretch between them is 16 bases long. Based on the germline V gene (reference sequence), the CDR1 and CDR2 sequences are SEHNR and FQNEAQ. This clonotype was seen just once. Its binding antigen is unknown. Base qualities are not at hand, and no much larger clone is one base apart. Points the paper makes about the study in general: The percentage of naive T cells measured by flow cytometry correlated strongly with observed TCR beta diversity. As age increased, observed TCR beta diversity per million T cells dropped in a roughly linear way, and a significant reduction was already evident by age 40. The CMV infection status of donors was not known, potentially confounding age-related changes in expanded clonotypes. Because profiling used bulk unsorted PBMCs, naive and antigen-experienced compartments could not be compared conclusively. Compared with the aged group, more naive CD4+ T cells, fewer expanded clones and increased TCR diversity were shown by the long-lived group, suggesting age selection. Estimates of total diversity based on one million sequenced T cells were considered lower bounds and underestimates.

Preparation of the library involved 5' RACE. TCRdb names Illumina HiSeq 2500 as the instrument used. A second PCR of about 7 to 12 cycles was run with a J-beta primer mix and a sample-barcoded 5' primer. A template-switch 5' adaptor carrying 12 random nucleotides introduced a unique molecular identifier onto each TCR beta cDNA molecule. Each sample yielded at least 3 million CDR3-containing paired-end reads. The Mint cDNA synthesis kit, primed by a TRBC-specific oligonucleotide, was used to synthesize first-strand cDNA from all RNA. All cDNA was treated with uracil-DNA glycosylase and then went through a first 18-cycle PCR with the universal primers M1SS and BC2_uni_R. Per the authors' processing: For normalization, 1 million high-quality reads, each with a distinct molecular identifier, were randomly selected from each sample. Reads with shared molecular identifiers were discarded instead of being binned into consensus sequences. MiTCR, run with a Q25 quality threshold and the strictest error-elimination algorithm, handled CDR3 identification, clonotype clustering and error correction. A nonparametric unseen species model with Euler transformation was used to estimate lower-bound total TCR beta diversity. TCRdb itself trimmed the public reads at Q25 with fastp, ran MiXCR and retained productive beta chains. CDR3 protein sequences are deduplicated, and each keeps its most common genes and DNA. TCRdb's processing, not the authors' own work, is the source of the V and J calls. Within this sample are hundreds of thousands of distinct CDR3 sequences, with 45% to 70% of them counted one time only. The leading ten clones occupy around a quarter of the sample.

Systemically healthy Caucasian individuals from Russia, around 38 in total and aged roughly 6 to 100 years, were included as donors. Each donor gave roughly 11 milliliters of peripheral blood, drawn into EDTA-treated Vacutainer tubes. Ficoll-Paque density-gradient centrifugation was used to isolate PBMCs, with at least 6.5 million per sample. Trizol reagent was used to extract total RNA from the PBMCs, yielding at least 5.5 micrograms per sample. Naive CD45RAhigh/CD27high T cell percentages were measured by flow cytometry on a PBMC aliquot from every donor. The rearrangement combines TRBV7-9 with TRBJ2-3; too little of a D gene remains to name it. Sample: blood. This receptor was identified in a man between 40 and 49 years old in good health. The bases read TGTGCCAGCAGCCCCCCATGGAGCTTGGGCACAGATACGCAGTATTTT. Its protein is CASSPPWSLGTDTQYF. The CDR3 plus the reference TRBV7-9 and TRBJ2-3 genes for the other parts give the full variable domain: DTGVSQNPRHKITKRGQNVTFRCDPISEHNRLYWYRQTLGQGPEFLTYFQNEAQLEKSRLLSDRFSAERPKGSFSTLEIQRTEQGDSAMYLCASSPPWSLGTDTQYFGPGTRLTVL.